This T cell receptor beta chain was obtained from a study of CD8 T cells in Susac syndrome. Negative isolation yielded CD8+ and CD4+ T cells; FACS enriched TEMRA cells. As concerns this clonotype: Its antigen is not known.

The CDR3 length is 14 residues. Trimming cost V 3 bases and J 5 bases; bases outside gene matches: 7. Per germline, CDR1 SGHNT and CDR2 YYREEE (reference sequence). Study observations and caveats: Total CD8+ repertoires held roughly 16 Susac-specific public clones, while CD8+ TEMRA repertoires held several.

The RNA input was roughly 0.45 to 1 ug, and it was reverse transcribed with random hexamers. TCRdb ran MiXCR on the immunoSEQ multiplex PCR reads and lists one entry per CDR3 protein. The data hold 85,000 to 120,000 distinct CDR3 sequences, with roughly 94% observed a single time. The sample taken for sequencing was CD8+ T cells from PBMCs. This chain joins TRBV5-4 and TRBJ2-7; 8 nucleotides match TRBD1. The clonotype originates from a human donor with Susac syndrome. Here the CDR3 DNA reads TGTGCCAGCAGCTCTCGGACAGGGAAGGACGAGCAGTACTTC. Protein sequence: CASSSRTGKDEQYF. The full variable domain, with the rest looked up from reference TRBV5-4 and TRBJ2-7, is ETGVTQSPTHLIKTRGQQVTLRCSSQSGHNTVSWYQQALGQGPQFIFQYYREEENGRGNFPPRFSGLQFPNYSSELNVNALELDDSALYLCASSSRTGKDEQYFGPGTRLTVT.